The 16 T cell receptor beta chains below were found in one sample sequenced in a study of blood T cell repertoires in COVID-19. Using immunoSEQ multiplex PCR, the repertoire was profiled, and TCRdb retains in-frame clones only, with some absent. The sample records around 320,000 clones, roughly 89% being singletons. Specimen: PBMCs or T cells enriched from blood (not recorded which). The origin of the receptors is a woman aged 45 to 65 who had been exposed to COVID-19.

This clone was found a few times. This rearrangement joins TRBV9 to TRBJ2-5; 8 nucleotides align to TRBD2. The trim removed 3 bases at V and 2 bases at J, leaving 12 bases unmatched. The CDR3 extends over 17 amino acids. In germline, CDR1 is SGDLS, CDR2 YYNGEE. CDR3: CASSAGSSGGIQETQYF. CDR3 sequence (DNA): TGTGCCAGCAGCGCAGGTTCGAGCGGGGGCATACAAGAGACCCAGTACTTC.

The genes are TRBV5-1 and TRBJ2-7; 10 nucleotides match TRBD1. Germline V gives CDR1 SGHRS, CDR2 YFSETQ. V was pared by 4 bases and J by 2 bases, with 3 bases of the junction left unmatched. CDR3 length: 14 residues. The CDR3 is CASSRGQGTYEQYF. The CDR3 bases are TGCGCCAGCAGCCGGGGACAGGGGACCTACGAGCAGTACTTC.

The V call is TRBV5-6, the J call TRBJ2-1, with 7 bases aligning to TRBD1. Germline V gene lookup returns CDR1 SGHDT and CDR2 YYEEEE. This CDR3 spans 15 amino acids. V lost 4 bases and J lost 4; bases outside the gene matches: 8. The CDR3 DNA sequence: TGTGCCAGCAGCCGTATAGACAGGGATTACAATGAGCAGTTCTTC. Encoded protein: CASSRIDRDYNEQFF.

The chain couples TRBV6-2 or TRBV6-3 to TRBJ2-2; 8 nucleotides match TRBD2. Germline lookup yields CDR1 MNHEY and CDR2 SVGEGT. The CDR3 loop spans 16 amino acids. With V trimmed by 2 bases and J by 5 bases, 7 bases remained unmatched. CDR3 residues: CASSYPRLAGTGELFF. The CDR3, as DNA: TGTGCCAGCAGTTACCCTAGGTTAGCGGGGACCGGGGAGCTGTTTTTT.

This clone came up once. The V and J genes are TRBV7-9 and TRBJ1-6, with D tentatively TRBD1 (5 bases). This CDR3 has 15 residues. V lost 7 bases, J lost 10 bases, and 20 bases lay in between. Germline V gives CDR1 SEHNR, CDR2 FQNEAQ (reference sequence). The CDR3: CASTDRDLDGSPLHF. Here the CDR3 DNA reads TGTGCCAGCACCGATCGGGACTTAGATGGGTCACCCCTCCACTTT.

V usage is TRBV2 and J usage is TRBJ1-1, with 7 bases identical to TRBD1. The J segment lost 5 bases and the V segment lost 4 bases, leaving 10 bases of the junction unmatched. This CDR3 comprises 15 residues. Germline loops: CDR1 SNHLY, CDR2 FYNNEI. CDR3 nucleotides: TGTGCCAGCAGTGCCGCGCAGGGGGGTTTTACTGAAGCTTTCTTT. It is translated as CASSAAQGGFTEAFF.

V and J are TRBV12-3 or TRBV12-4 and TRBJ2-7; D is uncertain. The CDR3 consists of 13 residues. V gave up 3 bases and J gave up 2 bases, with 8 bases separating them. CDR3 region: CASSFEVTYEQYF. CDR3 DNA sequence: TGTGCCAGCAGTTTCGAGGTGACCTACGAGCAGTACTTC.

This rearrangement joins TRBV4-2 to TRBJ1-4; no firm D call. Germline values: CDR1 LGHNA, CDR2 YNFKEQ. V gave up 0 bases and J gave up 8 bases, with 16 bases separating them. The CDR3 spans 16 residues. The CDR3: CASSQDLTAEGEKLFF. CDR3 nucleotides: TGTGCCAGCAGCCAAGATTTGACCGCCGAGGGCGAAAAACTGTTTTTT.

The chain has TRBV28 and TRBJ1-1; 9 nucleotides align to TRBD1. This CDR3 contains 14 residues. The germline V gene encodes CDR1 MDHEN and CDR2 SYDVKM. Unmatched junction bases numbered 8, after V lost 6 bases and J lost 6 bases. CDR3 in amino acids: CASSRDRVKAEAFF. In nucleotides, the CDR3 is TGTGCCAGCAGCCGGGACAGGGTGAAGGCTGAAGCTTTCTTT.

This clone was seen once. Written as DNA, the CDR3 is TGCGCCAGCAGCTGGGGGACATTAGACTCTGGAAACACCATATATTTT. It encodes CASSWGTLDSGNTIYF. The chain combines TRBV5-1 with TRBJ1-3; D is perhaps TRBD1 (6 bases). This CDR3 region has 16 residues. Germline V gives CDR1 SGHRS, CDR2 YFSETQ. The V and J ends lost 3 bases and 0 bases respectively, with 13 bases between them.

The V gene is TRBV19, the J gene TRBJ2-2; 8 bases are a match to TRBD1. Losses at the gene ends were 5 bases for V and 6 bases for J; bases not matched to a gene: 5. The CDR3 loop spans 14 amino acids. Per germline, CDR1 LNHDA and CDR2 SQIVND (reference sequence). DNA of the CDR3: TGTGCCAGTAGTGTGGACAGGGTGTCCGGGGAGCTGTTTTTT. This gives the protein CASSVDRVSGELFF.

This chain joins TRBV7-6 and TRBJ2-5; TRBD1 might be the D (6 bases). V was shortened by 6 bases and J by 9 bases, with 14 bases between the two germline ends. This CDR3 is 12 amino acids long. Looked up from germline, CDR1 is SGHVS and CDR2 is FNYEAQ. The CDR3 reads CASSHRDFPQYF. Written as DNA, the CDR3 is TGTGCCAGCAGTCACAGGGATTTTCCCCAGTACTTC.

V and J are TRBV12-3 or TRBV12-4 and TRBJ2-2; 9 bases line up with TRBD1. The CDR3 is made up of 12 amino acids. The junction had 0 bases not matched to a gene; V was cut back by 7 bases and J by 6 bases. This CDR3 reads CASNRGPGELFF. In DNA form, the CDR3 reads TGTGCCAGCAACAGGGGGCCCGGGGAGCTGTTTTTT.

The chain employs TRBV6-5 and TRBJ2-6; a weak D match, TRBD1 (6 bases). Germline lookup yields CDR1 MNHEY and CDR2 SVGAGI. Trimming cost V 4 bases and J 1 base, with 8 bases left between them. The CDR3 is 15 amino acids. CDR3 sequence: CASSSDRSGANVLTF. CDR3 sequence (DNA): TGTGCCAGCAGTTCAGACAGGTCTGGGGCCAACGTCCTGACTTTC.

V and J are TRBV6-1 and TRBJ2-6; D remains unclear. The germline V gene encodes CDR1 MNHNS and CDR2 SASEGT. This CDR3 has 19 residues. V was pared by 0 bases and J by 1 base, with 16 bases between. The CDR3 is CASSEALLTGWSGANVLTF. CDR3 sequence (DNA): TGTGCCAGCAGTGAAGCGCTTCTGACGGGTTGGTCTGGGGCCAACGTCCTGACTTTC.

The chain combines TRBV11-2 with TRBJ2-7; 8 bases map to TRBD1. The ends lost 1 base at V and 12 bases at J; junction bases unmatched: 5. Germline V gene data show CDR1 as SGHAT and CDR2 as FQNNGV. The CDR3 is made up of 12 amino acids. As DNA, the CDR3 is TGTGCCAGCAGCTTAGTCAGGGGGCGCCCGTACTTC. Protein sequence: CASSLVRGRPYF.